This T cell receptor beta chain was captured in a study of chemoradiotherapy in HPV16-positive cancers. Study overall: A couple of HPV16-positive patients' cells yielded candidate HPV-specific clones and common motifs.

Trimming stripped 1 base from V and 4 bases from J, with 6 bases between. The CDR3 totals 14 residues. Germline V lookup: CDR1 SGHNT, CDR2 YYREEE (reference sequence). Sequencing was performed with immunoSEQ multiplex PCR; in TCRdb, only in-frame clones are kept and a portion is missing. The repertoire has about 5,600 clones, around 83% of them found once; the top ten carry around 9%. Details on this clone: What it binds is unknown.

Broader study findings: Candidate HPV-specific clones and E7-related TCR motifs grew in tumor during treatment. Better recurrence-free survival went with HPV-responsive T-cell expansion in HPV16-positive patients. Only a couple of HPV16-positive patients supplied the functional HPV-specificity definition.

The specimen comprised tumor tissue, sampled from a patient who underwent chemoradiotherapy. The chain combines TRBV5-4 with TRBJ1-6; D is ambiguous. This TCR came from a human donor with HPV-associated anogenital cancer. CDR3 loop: CASSLTLYNSPLHF. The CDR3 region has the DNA TGTGCCAGCAGCTTGACCCTATATAATTCACCCCTCCACTTT.